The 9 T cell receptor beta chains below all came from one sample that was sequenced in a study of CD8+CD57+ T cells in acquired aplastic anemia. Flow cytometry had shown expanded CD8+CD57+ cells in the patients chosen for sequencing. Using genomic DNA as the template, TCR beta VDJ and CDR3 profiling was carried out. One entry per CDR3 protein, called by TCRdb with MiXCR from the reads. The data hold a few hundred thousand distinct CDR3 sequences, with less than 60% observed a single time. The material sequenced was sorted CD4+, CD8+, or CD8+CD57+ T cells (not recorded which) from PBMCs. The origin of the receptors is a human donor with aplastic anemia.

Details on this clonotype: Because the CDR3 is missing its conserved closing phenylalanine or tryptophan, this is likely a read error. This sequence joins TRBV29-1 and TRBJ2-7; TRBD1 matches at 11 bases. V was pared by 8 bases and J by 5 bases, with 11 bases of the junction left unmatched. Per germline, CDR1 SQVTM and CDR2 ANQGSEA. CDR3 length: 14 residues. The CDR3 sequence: CSSPDRGRKDEQYS. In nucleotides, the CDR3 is TGCAGCTCACCGGACAGGGGGCGCAAAGACGAGCAGTACTCC.

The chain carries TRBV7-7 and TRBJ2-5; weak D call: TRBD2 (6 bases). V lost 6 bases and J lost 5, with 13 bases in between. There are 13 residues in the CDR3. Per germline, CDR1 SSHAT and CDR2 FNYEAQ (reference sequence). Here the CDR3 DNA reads TGTGCCAGCAGTCTAGCGCGACAGGAGACCCAGTACTTC. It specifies CASSLARQETQYF. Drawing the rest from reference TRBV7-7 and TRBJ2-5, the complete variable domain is GAGVSQSPRYKVTKRGQDVTLRCDPISSHATLYWYQQALGQGPEFLTYFNYEAQPDKSGLPSDRFSAERPEGSISTLTIQRTEQRDSAMYRCASSLARQETQYFGPGTRLLVL.

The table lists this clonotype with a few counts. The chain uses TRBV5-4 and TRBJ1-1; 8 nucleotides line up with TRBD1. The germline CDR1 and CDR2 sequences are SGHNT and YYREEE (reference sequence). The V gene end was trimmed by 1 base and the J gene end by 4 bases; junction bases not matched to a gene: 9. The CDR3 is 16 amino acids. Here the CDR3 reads CASSLRRGRSATEAFF. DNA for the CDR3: TGTGCCAGCAGCTTGCGCAGGGGGCGGTCGGCCACTGAAGCTTTCTTT.

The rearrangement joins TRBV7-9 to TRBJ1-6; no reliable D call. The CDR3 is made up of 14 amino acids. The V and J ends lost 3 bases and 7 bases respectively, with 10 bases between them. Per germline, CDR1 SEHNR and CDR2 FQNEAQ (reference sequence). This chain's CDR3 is CASSLVAENSPLHF. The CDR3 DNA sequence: TGTGCCAGCAGCTTGGTCGCTGAAAATTCACCCCTCCACTTT.

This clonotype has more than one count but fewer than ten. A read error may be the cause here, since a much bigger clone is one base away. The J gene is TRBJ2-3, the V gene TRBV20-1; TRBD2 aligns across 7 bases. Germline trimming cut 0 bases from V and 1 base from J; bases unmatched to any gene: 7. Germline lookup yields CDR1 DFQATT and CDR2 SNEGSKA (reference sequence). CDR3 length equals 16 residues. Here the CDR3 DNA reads TGCAGTGCTAGAGATAGAGTTCGGGGGGGCACAGATACGCAGTATTTT. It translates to CSARDRVRGGTDTQYF.

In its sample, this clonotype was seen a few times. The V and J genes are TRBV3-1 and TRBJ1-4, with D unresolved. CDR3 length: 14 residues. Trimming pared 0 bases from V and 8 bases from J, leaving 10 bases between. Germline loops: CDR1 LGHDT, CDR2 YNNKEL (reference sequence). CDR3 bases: TGTGCCAGCAGCCAAGATTCAGACCAGGAAAAACTGTTTTTT. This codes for CASSQDSDQEKLFF.

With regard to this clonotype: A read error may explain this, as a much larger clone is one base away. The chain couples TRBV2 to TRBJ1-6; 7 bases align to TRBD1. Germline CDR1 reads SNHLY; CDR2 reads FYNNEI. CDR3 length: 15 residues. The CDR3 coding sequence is TGTGCCAGCAGCCGAGACCGGGACAGAAATTCACCCCTCTACTTT. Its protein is CASSRDRDRNSPLYF. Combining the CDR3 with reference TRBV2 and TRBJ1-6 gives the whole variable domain EPEVTQTPSHQVTQMGQEVILRCVPISNHLYFYWYRQILGQKVEFLVSFYNNEISEKSEIFDDQFSVERPDGSNFTLKIRSTKLEDSAMYFCASSRDRDRNSPLYFGNGTRLTVT.

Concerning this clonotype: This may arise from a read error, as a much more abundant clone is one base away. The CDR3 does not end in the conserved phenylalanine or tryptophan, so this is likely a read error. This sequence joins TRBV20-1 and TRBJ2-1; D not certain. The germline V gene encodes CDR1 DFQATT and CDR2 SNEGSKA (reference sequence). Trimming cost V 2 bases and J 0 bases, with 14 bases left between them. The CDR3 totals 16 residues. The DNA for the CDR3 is TGCAGTGCTAGAAGGTATCTGGGAAACTCCTACAATGAGCAGTTCCTC. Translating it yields CSARRYLGNSYNEQFL.

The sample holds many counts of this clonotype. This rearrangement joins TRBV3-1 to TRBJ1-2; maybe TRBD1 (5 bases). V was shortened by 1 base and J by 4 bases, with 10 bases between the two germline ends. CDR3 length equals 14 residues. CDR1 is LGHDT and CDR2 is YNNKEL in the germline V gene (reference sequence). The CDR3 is CASSQGQSPYGYTF. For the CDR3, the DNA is TGTGCCAGCAGCCAAGGACAGTCCCCCTATGGCTACACCTTC. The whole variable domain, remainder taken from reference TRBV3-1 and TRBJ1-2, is DTAVSQTPKYLVTQMGNDKSIKCEQNLGHDTMYWYKQDSKKFLKIMFSYNNKELIINETVPNRFSPKSPDKAHLNLHINSLELGDSAVYFCASSQGQSPYGYTFGSGTRLTVV.